The present T cell receptor beta chain was sequenced within a study of a mutant IDH1 vaccine in newly diagnosed glioma. The overall study: Treated patients comprised 62.5% males and roughly 40% females, mean age about 44 years.

The table came from immunoSEQ multiplex PCR; TCRdb's copy has only in-frame clones and leaves some out. Among roughly 62,000 clones listed, roughly four fifths were seen once. Study-level results: Pseudoprogression apparently tracked independently of changes in top peripheral T cell clonotypes.

Stated time point: week 5, during vaccination. In every dose of vaccine, 300 ug of mutant IDH1 20-mer peptide was given alongside topical imiquimod. The CDR3 is 13 residues long. Germline V gene lookup returns CDR1 SGHTA and CDR2 FQGNSA. Trimming shortened V by 4 bases and J by 9 bases, and 13 bases separated the two germline ends. Comment on this clone: Its target is unknown.

This sample comprised PBMCs, obtained from a glioma patient whose treatment included an IDH1 peptide vaccine. This sequence was found in a woman aged 45 to 65 with glioma. The V and J genes are TRBV7-2 and TRBJ2-1; weak D call: TRBD1 (6 bases). The CDR3 DNA reads as TGTGCCAGCAGCTCTTTTGGGGGCGGTGAGCAGTTCTTC. This gives the protein CASSSFGGGEQFF.